Each of the 30 T cell receptor beta chains below was sequenced from the same sample in a study of T cell changes during pregnancy in multiple sclerosis. TCRdb's table, derived via immunoSEQ multiplex PCR, lists solely in-frame clones and lacks some. The sample includes about 81,000 clones, about 94% of them seen just once. This specimen consisted of peripheral blood, obtained in the third trimester of pregnancy. These receptors came from a female donor with multiple sclerosis, enrolled in a pregnancy study.

This chain links TRBV29-1 with TRBJ2-3; D possibly corresponds to TRBD1 (6 bases). Germline V gene lookup returns CDR1 SQVTM and CDR2 ANQGSEA. The CDR3 contains 15 residues. The V end lost 4 bases, the J end lost 0 bases, and 14 bases lay between the germline ends. CDR3: CSVGWGLASTDTQYF. In nucleotides, the CDR3 is TGCAGCGTTGGGTGGGGGCTGGCGAGCACAGATACGCAGTATTTT.

The V gene is TRBV7-3, the J gene TRBJ2-1, with D uncertain. V was trimmed by 2 bases and J by 5 bases, leaving 7 bases between them. Germline CDR1 reads SGHTA; CDR2 reads FQGTGA. The CDR3 totals 13 residues. CDR3 in DNA: TGTGCCAGCAGCTTAGTCGAGAACAATGAGCAGTTCTTC. Translation gives CASSLVENNEQFF.

V gene TRBV6-6 combines with J gene TRBJ2-2, with 7 bases matching TRBD2. Germline CDR1 and CDR2: MNHNY and SVGAGI (reference sequence). This CDR3 has 16 residues. V was pared by 0 bases and J by 4 bases, with 5 bases of the junction left unmatched. Here the CDR3 DNA reads TGTGCCAGCAGTTACTCTGGCGGGGGAATCACCGGGGAGCTGTTTTTT. Its translation: CASSYSGGGITGELFF.

The V gene is TRBV11-3, the J gene TRBJ2-2; 8 nucleotides agree with TRBD2. Germline CDR1 and CDR2: SGHNT and YENEEA. The CDR3 length is 14 residues. The V gene end was trimmed by 2 bases and the J gene end by 6 bases; junction bases not matched to a gene: 2. The CDR3 DNA is TGTGCCAGCAGCTTAACTAGCGGTCCCGGGGAGCTGTTTTTT. Translated, it gives CASSLTSGPGELFF.

The chain is built from TRBV19 and TRBJ1-5; tentative D call: TRBD1 (6 bases). Germline CDR1 is LNHDA and CDR2 is SQIVND (reference sequence). Trimming left V 9 bases short and J 3 bases short, with 15 bases between. The CDR3 runs to 14 residues. The chain's CDR3 is CASKRQAPNQPQHF. The CDR3 nucleotides read TGTGCCAGCAAAAGACAGGCTCCCAATCAGCCCCAGCATTTT.

This chain joins TRBV10-3 and TRBJ1-1; TRBD1 matches at 9 bases. The V segment lost 10 bases and the J segment 5 bases; nucleotides outside the gene matches: 8. From germline, CDR1 is ENHRY and CDR2 SYGVKD. The CDR3 sequence is 13 residues long. The CDR3 nucleotides are TGTGCCACCCGGGACAGGGAGGGGACTGAAGCTTTCTTT. Protein product: CATRDREGTEAFF.

This chain joins TRBV4-1 and TRBJ2-1; unclear D gene. With 1 base removed from V and 9 bases from J, the gap between germline ends came to 7 bases. This CDR3 has 12 amino acids. Germline CDR1 and CDR2: MGHRA and YSYEKL. The CDR3, as DNA: TGCGCCAGCAGCCAAGGGGCCACTGAGCAGTTCTTC. Its translation: CASSQGATEQFF.

In its sample, this clone was seen once. The chain recombines TRBV6-6 with TRBJ1-1; TRBD1 might be the D (5 bases). The CDR3 covers 16 residues. Per germline, CDR1 MNHNY and CDR2 SVGAGI (reference sequence). With 2 bases removed from V and 1 base from J, the gap between germline ends came to 14 bases. The CDR3 protein is CASSYPGEFSNTEAFF. The CDR3 DNA follows: TGTGCCAGCAGTTACCCGGGGGAATTCTCGAACACTGAAGCTTTCTTT.

V and J are TRBV19 and TRBJ1-6; 8 bases line up with TRBD1. V was pared by 6 bases and J by 13 bases, with 8 bases of the junction left unmatched. Germline CDR1 LNHDA, CDR2 SQIVND (reference sequence). This CDR3 has 13 amino acids. CDR3 DNA: TGTGCCAGTAGCGGACAGGGAACGTCGCCCCTCCACTTT. It specifies CASSGQGTSPLHF.

CDR3 bases: TGTGCCAGCAGCACAGGGACAGAAAAGTACCAAGAGACCCAGTACTTC. It codes for CASSTGTEKYQETQYF. This rearrangement joins TRBV11-3 to TRBJ2-5; 7 bases match TRBD1. V trimming: 5 bases; J trimming: 0 bases; junction bases outside the gene matches: 9. The CDR3 length is 16 residues. CDR1 and CDR2 (germline): SGHNT, YENEEA.

The chain combines TRBV19 with TRBJ2-1; TRBD2 matches 13 bases. With 5 bases clipped from V and 0 bases from J, the junction kept 7 bases outside the gene matches. CDR1 and CDR2 from the germline V gene are LNHDA and SQIVND (reference sequence). There are 18 residues in the CDR3. The CDR3 loop reads CASSLLAGGLSSYNEQFF. DNA of the CDR3: TGTGCCAGTAGTTTACTAGCGGGGGGGCTTAGCTCCTACAATGAGCAGTTCTTC.

The V and J genes are TRBV5-1 and TRBJ1-2, with TRBD1 matching over 7 bases. V trimming: 5 bases; J trimming: 4 bases; junction bases outside the gene matches: 5. The germline CDR1 and CDR2 sequences are SGHRS and YFSETQ. The CDR3 runs to 13 residues. CDR3 nucleotides: TGCGCCAGCAGTCCGGGACAGTCCTATGGCTACACCTTC. Encoded protein: CASSPGQSYGYTF.

This clone was seen only once. This chain joins TRBV11-2 and TRBJ2-5, with 7 bases lining up with TRBD1. After removal of 5 bases from V and 7 bases from J, the junction contained 13 bases not matched to a gene. Germline assignment: CDR1 SGHAT and CDR2 FQNNGV. The CDR3 is made up of 15 amino acids. The CDR3 DNA reads TGTGCCAGCAGCCCCCTGGACAGGATTGGTCGGACCCAGTACTTC. Amino acids: CASSPLDRIGRTQYF.

This chain uses TRBV12-5 with TRBJ1-4, with 10 bases fitting TRBD1. With 2 bases clipped from V and 0 bases from J, the junction kept 6 bases outside the gene matches. This CDR3 region has 18 residues. Germline V gene sequence: CDR1 LGHNT, CDR2 FRNRAP. The CDR3 sequence is CASGLSRDRGATNEKLFF. The CDR3 DNA follows: TGTGCTAGTGGTTTGAGCCGGGACAGGGGAGCAACTAATGAAAAACTGTTTTTT.

This clone was observed once. This chain links TRBV18 with TRBJ1-1, with unresolved D. The CDR3 is made up of 15 amino acids. The germline V gene encodes CDR1 KGHSH and CDR2 LQKENI. The V end was cut by 3 bases, the J end by 1 base, with 12 bases between. CDR3 in amino acids: CASSPNLDPNTEAFF. CDR3 sequence (DNA): TGTGCCAGCTCACCTAACCTAGACCCGAACACTGAAGCTTTCTTT.

This clone is a singleton in its sample. This chain links TRBV6-1 with TRBJ2-7; D is uncertain. CDR1 and CDR2 from the germline V gene are MNHNS and SASEGT. V was pared by 6 bases and J by 2 bases, with 14 bases between. The CDR3 extends over 14 amino acids. The CDR3 DNA reads as TGTGCCAGCAGCCCAACCGAGGTTGCCTACGAGCAGTACTTC. This encodes CASSPTEVAYEQYF.

V is TRBV2 and J is TRBJ2-7; D is perhaps TRBD2 (6 bases). This CDR3 is 12 amino acids long. V lost 7 bases and J lost 7, with 14 bases in between. Germline loops: CDR1 SNHLY, CDR2 FYNNEI. In nucleotides, the CDR3 is TGTGCCAGCAACGGAGGGGTGAGGGAGCAGTACTTC. It encodes CASNGGVREQYF.

This chain joins TRBV25-1 and TRBJ1-4; 12 nucleotides match TRBD1. The CDR3 length is 15 residues. Trimming at V came to 9 bases and at J to 7 bases, leaving 9 bases not matched to a gene. Germline lookup yields CDR1 MGHDK and CDR2 SYGVNS. CDR3 coding DNA: TGTGCCAGTGGGACAGGGGGCGCGAGGGTTGAAAAACTGTTTTTT. Amino acids: CASGTGGARVEKLFF.

The chain couples TRBV9 to TRBJ1-2, with TRBD1 matching 9 bases. The CDR3 runs 14 residues. J lost 3 bases, V lost 4 bases, and 4 bases had no gene match. Germline CDR1 is SGDLS and CDR2 is YYNGEE. The DNA for the CDR3 is TGTGCCAGCAGCACCCGGACAGGGGACTATGGCTACACCTTC. Residues: CASSTRTGDYGYTF. Full variable domain (rest looked up from reference TRBV9 and TRBJ1-2): DSGVTQTPKHLITATGQRVTLRCSPRSGDLSVYWYQQSLDQGLQFLIQYYNGEERAKGNILERFSAQQFPDLHSELNLSSLELGDSALYFCASSTRTGDYGYTFGSGTRLTVV.

This chain links TRBV11-1 with TRBJ2-3, with 9 bases fitting TRBD2. The junction had 16 bases not matched to a gene; V was cut back by 0 bases and J by 6 bases. This CDR3 spans 19 amino acids. Per the germline V gene, CDR1 is SGHAT and CDR2 is FQDESV (reference sequence). The CDR3 protein is CASSLATGLAGGPRDTQYF. CDR3 bases: TGTGCCAGCAGCTTAGCAACCGGACTGGCGGGGGGGCCTCGGGATACGCAGTATTTT.

The genes are TRBV10-3 and TRBJ2-5, with D possibly matching TRBD1 (6 bases). The CDR3 is made up of 14 amino acids. The V gene's germline CDR1 is ENHRY and CDR2 SYGVKD. V shed 0 bases and J shed 2 bases, with 7 bases lying between them. The CDR3 is CAISESQGQETQYF. The CDR3 bases are TGTGCCATCAGTGAGTCGCAGGGGCAAGAGACCCAGTACTTC.

This chain links TRBV5-1 with TRBJ1-6; D remains ambiguous. CDR1 is SGHRS, CDR2 YFSETQ, per germline. V lost 4 bases and J lost 10, with 12 bases in between. The CDR3 has 13 residues. The CDR3 region is CASSQTEGSPLHF. DNA for the CDR3: TGCGCCAGCAGCCAGACGGAGGGCTCACCCCTCCACTTT.

The chain carries TRBV7-2 and TRBJ2-1, with 7 bases that match TRBD2. The CDR3 is 15 amino acids. The V gene end was trimmed by 3 bases and the J gene end by 3 bases; junction bases not matched to a gene: 5. Germline values: CDR1 SGHTA, CDR2 FQGNSA. CDR3 sequence: CASSFSTGGYNEQFF. In nucleotides, the CDR3 is TGTGCCAGCAGCTTTTCGACGGGGGGCTACAATGAGCAGTTCTTC.

This clone was seen a single time. This rearrangement joins TRBV6-6 to TRBJ2-5; possible D gene TRBD1, 6 bases. V lost 6 bases and J lost 4, with 12 bases in between. Germline V gives CDR1 MNHNY, CDR2 SVGAGI (reference sequence). The CDR3 has 13 amino acids. Written as DNA, the CDR3 is TGTGCCAGCAGCAAACGAGGGGGAGAGACCCAGTACTTC. This encodes CASSKRGGETQYF.

This chain joins TRBV7-6 and TRBJ2-2; 7 nucleotides line up with TRBD2. The V segment lost 4 bases and the J segment 1 base; nucleotides outside the gene matches: 6. The germline V gene has CDR1 SGHVS and CDR2 FNYEAQ. The CDR3 loop spans 16 amino acids. CDR3: CASSSWGGRNTGELFF. In nucleotides, the CDR3 is TGTGCCAGCAGCTCATGGGGAGGGCGGAACACCGGGGAGCTGTTTTTT.

J is TRBJ1-2 and V is TRBV6-5; maybe TRBD1 (6 bases). Per germline, CDR1 MNHEY and CDR2 SVGAGI. V gave up 0 bases and J gave up 4 bases, with 9 bases separating them. The CDR3 totals 14 residues. This chain's CDR3 is CASSYSQGLYGYTF. Written as DNA, the CDR3 is TGTGCCAGCAGTTACTCCCAGGGGCTCTATGGCTACACCTTC.

The V gene is TRBV7-9, the J gene TRBJ1-1; 10 bases agree with TRBD1. Per germline, CDR1 SEHNR and CDR2 FQNEAQ (reference sequence). J was trimmed by 6 bases and V by 4 bases; bases with no gene match: 11. CDR3 length: 16 residues. The CDR3 nucleotides read TGTGCCAGCAGCTCACTCCCCGGACAGGGGGTCCCTGAAGCTTTCTTT. Translation: CASSSLPGQGVPEAFF. The whole variable domain, remainder taken from reference TRBV7-9 and TRBJ1-1, is DTGVSQNPRHKITKRGQNVTFRCDPISEHNRLYWYRQTLGQGPEFLTYFQNEAQLEKSRLLSDRFSAERPKGSFSTLEIQRTEQGDSAMYLCASSSLPGQGVPEAFFGQGTRLTVV.

The chain is built from TRBV20-1 and TRBJ2-7; D gene unclear. Germline CDR1 reads DFQATT; CDR2 reads SNEGSKA (reference sequence). Trimming pared 5 bases from V and 6 bases from J, leaving 11 bases between. This CDR3 spans 11 amino acids. Here the CDR3 reads CSAGPSPEQYF. The CDR3 DNA reads TGCAGTGCTGGGCCCTCGCCCGAGCAGTACTTC.

This clone showed up just once. The chain couples TRBV9 to TRBJ2-1; 8 bases line up with TRBD2. Germline assignment: CDR1 SGDLS and CDR2 YYNGEE. This CDR3 has 13 amino acids. J lost 6 bases, V lost 4 bases, and 3 bases had no gene match. The CDR3 spells CASSPGGLNEQFF. The CDR3 DNA reads TGTGCCAGCAGCCCGGGGGGGCTCAATGAGCAGTTCTTC.

The V call is TRBV10-3, the J call TRBJ2-7, with D perhaps matching TRBD1 (7 bases). This CDR3 is built from 13 residues. Trimming cost V 7 bases and J 7 bases, with 17 bases left between them. In germline, CDR1 is ENHRY, CDR2 SYGVKD. The DNA for the CDR3 is TGTGCCATCAATACGGAGGGGGCGAGTGAGCAGTACTTC. It is translated as CAINTEGASEQYF.